This T cell receptor beta chain was recorded in a study of blood T cell repertoires in COVID-19. The age range of participants was about 18 to 95 years, with residence in more than 20 US areas. In the authors' workflow: Reference gene primer amplification gave estimated nucleated cell counts. The protocol was immunoSEQ multiplex PCR, while the TCRdb copy is restricted to in-frame clones and leaves out a portion. The V and J calls and clone size are taken from that table; D and trimming were inferred from the DNA. Of 200,000 to 250,000 clones in the sample, 80% were seen once. The CDR3 loop spans 12 amino acids. Trimming cost V 0 bases and J 11 bases, with 8 bases left between them. Germline V gives CDR1 ENHRY, CDR2 SYGVKD.

The TCR originated in a woman in her thirties or forties with acute COVID-19. Sequencing was performed on PBMCs or T cells enriched from blood (not recorded which). This chain joins TRBV10-3 and TRBJ2-1; D uncertain. In DNA form, the CDR3 reads TGTGCCATCAGTGAGTCGGAGACCCAGCAGTTCTTC. This translates into CAISESETQQFF.